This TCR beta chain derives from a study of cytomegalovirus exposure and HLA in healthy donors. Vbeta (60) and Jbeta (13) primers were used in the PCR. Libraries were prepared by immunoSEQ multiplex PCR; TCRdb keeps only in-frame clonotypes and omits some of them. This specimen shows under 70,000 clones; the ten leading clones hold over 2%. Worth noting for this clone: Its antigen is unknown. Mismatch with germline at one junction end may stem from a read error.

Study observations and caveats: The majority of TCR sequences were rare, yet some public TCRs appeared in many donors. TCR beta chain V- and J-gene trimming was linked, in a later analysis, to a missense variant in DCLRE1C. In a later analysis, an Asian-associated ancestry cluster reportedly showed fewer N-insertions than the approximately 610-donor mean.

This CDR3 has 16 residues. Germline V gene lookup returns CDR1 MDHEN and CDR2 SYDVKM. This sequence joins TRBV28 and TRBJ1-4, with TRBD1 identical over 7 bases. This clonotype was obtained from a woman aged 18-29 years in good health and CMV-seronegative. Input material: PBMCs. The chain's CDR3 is CASSIWDSTTNEKLFF. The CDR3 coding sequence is TGTGCCAGCAGTATATGGGACAGCACAACTAATGAAAAACTGTTTTTT.